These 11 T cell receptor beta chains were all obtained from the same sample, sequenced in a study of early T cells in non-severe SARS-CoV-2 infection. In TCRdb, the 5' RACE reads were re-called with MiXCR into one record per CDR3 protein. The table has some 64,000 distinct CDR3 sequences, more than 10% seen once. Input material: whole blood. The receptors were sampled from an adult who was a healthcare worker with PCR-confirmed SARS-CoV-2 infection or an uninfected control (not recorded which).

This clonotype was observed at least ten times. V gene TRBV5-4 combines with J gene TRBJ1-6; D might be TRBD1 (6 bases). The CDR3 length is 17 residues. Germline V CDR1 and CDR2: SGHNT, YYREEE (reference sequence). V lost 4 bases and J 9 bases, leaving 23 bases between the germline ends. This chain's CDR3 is CASSMGGASGGISPLHF. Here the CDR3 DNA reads TGTGCCAGCAGCATGGGGGGGGCGTCGGGCGGTATTTCACCCCTCCACTTT.

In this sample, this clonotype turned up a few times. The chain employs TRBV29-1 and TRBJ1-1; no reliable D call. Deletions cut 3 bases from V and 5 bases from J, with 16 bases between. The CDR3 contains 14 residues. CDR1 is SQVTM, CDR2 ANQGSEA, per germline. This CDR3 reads CSVDGSRGRTEAFF. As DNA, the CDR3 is TGCAGCGTTGACGGGAGCCGCGGGAGAACTGAAGCTTTCTTT.

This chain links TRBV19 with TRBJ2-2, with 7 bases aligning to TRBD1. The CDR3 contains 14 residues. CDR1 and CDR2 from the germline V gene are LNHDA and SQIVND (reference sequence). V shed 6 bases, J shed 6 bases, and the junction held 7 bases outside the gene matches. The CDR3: CASRVYRGSGELFF. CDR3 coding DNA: TGTGCCAGTAGAGTTTACAGGGGTTCCGGGGAGCTGTTTTTT. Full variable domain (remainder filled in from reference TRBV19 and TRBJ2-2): DGGITQSPKYLFRKEGQNVTLSCEQNLNHDAMYWYRQDPGQGLRLIYYSQIVNDFQKGDIAEGYSVSREKKESFPLTVTSAQKNPTAFYLCASRVYRGSGELFFGEGSRLTVL.

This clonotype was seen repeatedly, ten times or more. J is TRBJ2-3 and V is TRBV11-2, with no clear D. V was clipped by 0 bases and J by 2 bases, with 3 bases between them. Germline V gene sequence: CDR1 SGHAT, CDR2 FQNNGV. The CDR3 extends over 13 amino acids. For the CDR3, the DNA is TGTGCCAGCAGCTTAGACTTCACAGATACGCAGTATTTT. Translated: CASSLDFTDTQYF.

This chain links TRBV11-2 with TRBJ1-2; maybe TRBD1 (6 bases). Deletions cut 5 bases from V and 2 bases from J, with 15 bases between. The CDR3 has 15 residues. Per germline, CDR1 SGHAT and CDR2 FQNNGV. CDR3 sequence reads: CASSRGSGANYGYTF. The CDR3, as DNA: TGTGCCAGCAGCCGGGGATCGGGGGCAAACTATGGCTACACCTTC.

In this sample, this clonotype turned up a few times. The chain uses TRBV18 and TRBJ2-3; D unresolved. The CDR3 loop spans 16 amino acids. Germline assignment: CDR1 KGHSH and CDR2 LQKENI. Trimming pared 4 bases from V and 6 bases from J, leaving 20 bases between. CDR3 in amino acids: CASSLSRALDGDTQYF. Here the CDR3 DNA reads TGTGCCAGCTCACTTTCTCGGGCCCTCGATGGGGATACGCAGTATTTT.

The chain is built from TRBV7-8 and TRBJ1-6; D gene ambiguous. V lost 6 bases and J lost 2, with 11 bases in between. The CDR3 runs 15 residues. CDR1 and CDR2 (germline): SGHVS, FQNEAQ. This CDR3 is CASSPSAAYNSPLHF. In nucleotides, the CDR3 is TGTGCCAGCAGTCCCTCAGCGGCCTATAATTCACCCCTCCACTTT.

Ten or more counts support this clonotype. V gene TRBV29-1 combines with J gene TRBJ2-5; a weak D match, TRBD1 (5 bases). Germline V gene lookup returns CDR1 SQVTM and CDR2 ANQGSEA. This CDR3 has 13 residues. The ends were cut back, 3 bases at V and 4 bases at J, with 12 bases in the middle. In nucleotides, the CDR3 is TGCAGCGTTGACCCCCAGGGTGCAGAGACCCAGTACTTC. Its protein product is CSVDPQGAETQYF.

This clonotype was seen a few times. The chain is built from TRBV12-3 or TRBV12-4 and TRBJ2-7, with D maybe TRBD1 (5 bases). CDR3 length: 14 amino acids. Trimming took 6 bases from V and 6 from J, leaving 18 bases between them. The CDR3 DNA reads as TGTGCCAGCAGACCCCCGGGTCAGGGTTCCGAGCAGTACTTC. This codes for CASRPPGQGSEQYF.

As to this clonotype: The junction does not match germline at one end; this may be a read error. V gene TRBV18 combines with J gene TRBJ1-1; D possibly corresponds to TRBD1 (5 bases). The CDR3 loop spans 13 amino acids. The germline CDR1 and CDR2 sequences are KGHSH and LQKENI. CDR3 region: CARSPGQNTEAFF. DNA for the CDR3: TGTGCCCGCTCACCAGGGCAGAACACTGAAGCTTTCTTT.

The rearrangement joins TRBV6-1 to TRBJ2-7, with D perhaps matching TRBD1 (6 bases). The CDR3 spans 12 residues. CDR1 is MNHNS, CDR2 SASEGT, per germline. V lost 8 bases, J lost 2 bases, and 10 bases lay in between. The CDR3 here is CASEGVTYEQYF. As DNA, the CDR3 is TGTGCCAGCGAGGGGGTAACCTACGAGCAGTACTTC.